The clone carrying this TCR beta chain was detected ten times or more. The antigen is unknown. Molecular barcoded adaptors covering alpha/delta and beta/gamma chains were used on 400 to 450 ng RNA. TCRdb fed the reads into MiXCR, producing one record per CDR3 protein. The repertoire includes 100,000 to 150,000 distinct CDR3 sequences, around 13% of them detected once, and approximately 8% sits in the top ten. These data belong to a study of read filtering for tumor transcriptome and immune sequencing. Whole-study findings and limits: This fraction held mixed bone marrow immune cells after CD138-negative sorting.

This CDR3 has 17 amino acids. Trimming took off 1 base at V and 0 bases at J, with 10 bases between the two ends. Germline V gene sequence: CDR1 SGHNT, CDR2 YENEEA. Sequencing was done on a sample of a population of CD138-negative cells sorted from bone marrow. The sequence derives from a donor over 35 with multiple myeloma. This chain uses TRBV11-3 with TRBJ2-6, with D hard to call. CDR3 in amino acids: CASSLGVLSSGANVLTF. In DNA form, the CDR3 reads TGTGCCAGCAGCTTAGGGGTTTTAAGCTCTGGGGCCAACGTCCTGACTTTC.